Sequencing of this T cell receptor beta chain was carried out in a study of blood T cells in healthy people across ages. CDR3 length: 15 residues. Germline V gene data show CDR1 as WSHSY and CDR2 as SAAADI. After removal of 6 bases from V and 0 bases from J, the junction contained 2 bases not matched to a gene. A second roughly 6 to 12 cycle PCR used barcoded and J-beta primers. Every single cDNA molecule received a tag from a template-switch adaptor with 12 random nucleotides. MiXCR, run by TCRdb on the 5' RACE reads, gives a single entry per CDR3 protein. The repertoire includes approximately 290,000 distinct CDR3 sequences, roughly a quarter of them detected once, and over 25% sits in the top ten. This clonotype occurred a few times.

This TCR came from a woman between 70 and 85 years old in good health. Sequenced: blood. The chain uses TRBV10-2 and TRBJ2-1; 10 nucleotides align to TRBD2. This CDR3 is CASRLAGSSYNEQFF. The DNA for the CDR3 is TGCGCCAGCAGACTAGCGGGGAGCTCCTACAATGAGCAGTTCTTC.